The clone carrying this T cell receptor beta chain came up a few times. This record belongs to a study of T and B cells in COVID-19 patients. BIOMED2 TRB-A/B primer pools were used in multiplex TRB PCR. TCRdb re-called the multiplex PCR reads with MiXCR, one entry per CDR3 protein. The data contain under 7,000 distinct CDR3 sequences, 33% of them singletons. TRB was amplified from about 260-540 ng of blood genomic DNA. The sequence was obtained from a human donor with active COVID-19. The sample consisted of blood.

As DNA, the CDR3 is TGTGCCAGTAGTACAGCCGGGAATGGCTACACCTTC. As protein: CASSTAGNGYTF. The chain links TRBV19 to TRBJ1-2; D uncertain. The V gene lost 4 bases and the J gene lost 6 bases, with 9 bases spanning the gap. This CDR3 region has 12 residues. Germline CDR1 is LNHDA and CDR2 is SQIVND (reference sequence).